Presented here are 23 T cell receptor beta chains from one specimen sequenced in a study of cytomegalovirus exposure and HLA in healthy donors. PCR was performed using 60 Vbeta and 13 Jbeta primers. The method was immunoSEQ multiplex PCR; TCRdb's version includes in-frame clones alone and lacks a portion of them. The sample yields approximately 240,000 clones, around nine tenths seen once. Sequencing was carried out using PBMCs. These receptors all stem from a young woman in good health and CMV-seronegative.

This clone was picked up one time. The rearrangement links TRBV12-5 to TRBJ2-1; D might be TRBD2 (6 bases). Trimming removed 5 bases at V and 10 bases at J, with 18 bases between. Germline lookup yields CDR1 LGHNT and CDR2 FRNRAP. The CDR3 sequence is 14 residues long. The CDR3 is CASGPWDGGREQFF. The CDR3 DNA is TGTGCTAGTGGTCCGTGGGACGGGGGAAGGGAGCAGTTCTTC.

The V gene is TRBV28, the J gene TRBJ1-2; perhaps TRBD1 as D (6 bases). CDR1 and CDR2 (germline): MDHEN, SYDVKM. The CDR3 extends over 14 amino acids. Trimming stripped 3 bases from V and 2 bases from J, with 10 bases between. The CDR3 loop is CASSLSQGNYGYTF. The CDR3 DNA is TGTGCCAGCAGTTTGTCCCAGGGGAACTATGGCTACACCTTC.

The V and J genes are TRBV9 and TRBJ2-1, with D perhaps TRBD2 (6 bases). Germline-derived CDR1 and CDR2 are SGDLS and YYNGEE. CDR3 size: 15 residues. With 2 bases removed from V and 2 bases from J, the gap between germline ends came to 11 bases. In DNA, the CDR3 is TGTGCCAGCAGCGTTAGCGGCGATACCTACAATGAGCAGTTCTTC. It yields the protein CASSVSGDTYNEQFF.

This chain uses TRBV2 with TRBJ2-7, with D perhaps matching TRBD2 (6 bases). The CDR3 covers 13 residues. V lost 8 bases and J lost 2, with 13 bases in between. Germline V gene lookup returns CDR1 SNHLY and CDR2 FYNNEI. CDR3 in DNA: TGTGCCAGCGTTCCGGGACTTACCTACGAGCAGTACTTC. This translates into CASVPGLTYEQYF.

The chain employs TRBV4-2 and TRBJ2-1, with 10 positions matching TRBD1. CDR3 size: 15 residues. The ends lost 7 bases at V and 4 bases at J; junction bases unmatched: 7. Germline V gene data show CDR1 as LGHNA and CDR2 as YNFKEQ. CDR3 residues: CASTSGQGGYNEQFF. The CDR3 coding sequence is TGTGCCAGCACCTCAGGACAGGGGGGATACAATGAGCAGTTCTTC.

This chain links TRBV5-1 with TRBJ2-7; TRBD2 matches 12 bases. V gave up 0 bases and J gave up 5 bases; unmatched junction bases: 3. The CDR3 runs 15 residues. Germline loops: CDR1 SGHRS, CDR2 YFSETQ. The CDR3 protein is CASSLGTSGKHEQYF. In DNA form, the CDR3 reads TGCGCCAGCAGCTTGGGGACTAGCGGGAAACACGAGCAGTACTTC.

The rearrangement joins TRBV6-5 to TRBJ2-3; 8 bases are a match to TRBD2. This CDR3 has 15 residues. Germline V lookup: CDR1 MNHEY, CDR2 SVGAGI. V lost 2 bases and J lost 1; bases outside the gene matches: 2. The CDR3 DNA is TGTGCCAGCAGTTACCTTAGCGGGGGCACAGATACGCAGTATTTT. Translation gives CASSYLSGGTDTQYF.

The V gene is TRBV27, the J gene TRBJ1-2, with 12 positions matching TRBD1. V was pared by 6 bases and J by 4 bases, with 6 bases of the junction left unmatched. CDR1 MNHEY and CDR2 SMNVEV come from the germline V gene (reference sequence). This CDR3 is 15 amino acids long. The CDR3 protein is CASRKGTGGVYGYTF. DNA for the CDR3: TGTGCCAGCAGGAAAGGGACAGGGGGCGTCTATGGCTACACCTTC.

The chain recombines TRBV5-6 with TRBJ1-2; 7 positions match TRBD1. Germline loops: CDR1 SGHDT, CDR2 YYEEEE. CDR3 length equals 14 residues. After removal of 3 bases from V and 4 bases from J, the junction contained 6 bases not matched to a gene. CDR3 amino acids: CASSSLDRSYGYTF. CDR3 in DNA: TGTGCCAGCAGCTCCTTGGACAGGAGCTATGGCTACACCTTC.

This clone was seen only once. This rearrangement joins TRBV6-5 to TRBJ2-1, with a possible D match to TRBD2 (7 bases). Germline assignment: CDR1 MNHEY and CDR2 SVGAGI. The CDR3 contains 14 residues. V was trimmed by 2 bases and J by 8 bases, leaving 13 bases between them. CDR3 loop: CASSYRGAVYEQFF. The CDR3 coding sequence is TGTGCCAGCAGTTACCGGGGGGCGGTGTATGAGCAGTTCTTC.

The sample holds one count of this clone. This chain joins TRBV7-3 and TRBJ2-3, with D maybe TRBD2 (5 bases). This CDR3 is 13 amino acids long. Germline lookup yields CDR1 SGHTA and CDR2 FQGTGA. V was shortened by 5 bases and J by 5 bases, with 11 bases between the two germline ends. The chain's CDR3 is CASSQSGEDTQYF. The CDR3 DNA reads TGTGCCAGCAGCCAATCCGGGGAAGATACGCAGTATTTT.

The gene calls are TRBV6-4 and TRBJ1-1, with D hard to call. V gave up 0 bases and J gave up 3 bases, with 17 bases separating them. The germline CDR1 and CDR2 sequences are MRHNA and SNTAGT. CDR3 length equals 17 residues. The CDR3 loop is CASSDSKGPGGYTEAFF. The CDR3 DNA reads TGTGCCAGCAGTGACTCGAAAGGTCCAGGAGGATACACTGAAGCTTTCTTT.

The rearrangement joins TRBV5-4 to TRBJ2-7; D might be TRBD2 (5 bases). Germline CDR1 is SGHNT and CDR2 is YYREEE (reference sequence). The V end lost 1 base, the J end lost 3 bases, and 23 bases lay between the germline ends. CDR3 length equals 18 residues. CDR3 bases: TGTGCCAGCAGCTTGCGTTTTTCGTTTGGAGGTAGCATCTACGAGCAGTACTTC. It translates to CASSLRFSFGGSIYEQYF.

J is TRBJ2-5 and V is TRBV6-5; D unresolved. Trimming left V 4 bases short and J 1 base short, with 7 bases between. The germline CDR1 and CDR2 sequences are MNHEY and SVGAGI. CDR3 length: 13 amino acids. The CDR3 sequence: CASSWRIQETQYF. The CDR3, as DNA: TGTGCCAGCAGTTGGCGGATCCAAGAGACCCAGTACTTC.

The chain is built from TRBV19 and TRBJ1-2; possible D gene TRBD1, 5 bases. The V and J ends lost 0 bases and 0 bases respectively, with 14 bases between them. The germline V gene encodes CDR1 LNHDA and CDR2 SQIVND (reference sequence). CDR3 length: 17 amino acids. The DNA of the CDR3 is TGTGCCAGTAGTATAGACACCCCTTTAGGGGCTAACTATGGCTACACCTTC. Its protein is CASSIDTPLGANYGYTF.

This clone has just a few counts. The J gene is TRBJ1-2, the V gene TRBV19; 7 bases are a match to TRBD1. The CDR3 is made up of 13 amino acids. Trimming cost V 6 bases and J 4 bases; bases outside gene matches: 5. Germline V gene data show CDR1 as LNHDA and CDR2 as SQIVND (reference sequence). Written as DNA, the CDR3 is TGTGCCAGTAGCGACAGGGATTCCTATGGCTACACCTTC. Protein product: CASSDRDSYGYTF. The whole variable domain, filled in from reference TRBV19 and TRBJ1-2, reads DGGITQSPKYLFRKEGQNVTLSCEQNLNHDAMYWYRQDPGQGLRLIYYSQIVNDFQKGDIAEGYSVSREKKESFPLTVTSAQKNPTAFYLCASSDRDSYGYTFGSGTRLTVV.

The rearrangement uses TRBV7-2 and TRBJ2-5, with 10 bases lining up with TRBD2. The CDR3 spans 15 residues. The V and J ends lost 5 bases and 2 bases, in that order; junction bases with no gene match: 5. The germline CDR1 and CDR2 sequences are SGHTA and FQGNSA. This CDR3 reads CASSHPLAGQETQYF. CDR3 bases: TGTGCCAGCAGCCACCCACTAGCGGGACAAGAGACCCAGTACTTC.

The chain couples TRBV5-1 to TRBJ1-1, with D unclear. Germline values: CDR1 SGHRS, CDR2 YFSETQ. Trimming removed 2 bases at V and 3 bases at J, with 14 bases between. This CDR3 region has 15 residues. The CDR3 region is CASSFEGVRDTEAFF. Here the CDR3 DNA reads TGCGCCAGCAGCTTTGAAGGCGTGCGGGACACTGAAGCTTTCTTT.

The chain carries TRBV2 and TRBJ1-1; D unresolved. Germline CDR1 SNHLY, CDR2 FYNNEI. V lost 8 bases and J lost 4, with 11 bases in between. The CDR3 has 12 residues. CDR3 bases: TGTGCCAGCCTCAGAAGAACCACTGAAGCTTTCTTT. This encodes CASLRRTTEAFF. The full variable domain, its missing parts supplied by reference TRBV2 and TRBJ1-1, is EPEVTQTPSHQVTQMGQEVILRCVPISNHLYFYWYRQILGQKVEFLVSFYNNEISEKSEIFDDQFSVERPDGSNFTLKIRSTKLEDSAMYFCASLRRTTEAFFGQGTRLTVV.

The chain joins TRBV7-9 to TRBJ2-7, with 8 bases matching TRBD1. CDR1 is SEHNR, CDR2 FQNEAQ, per germline (reference sequence). This CDR3 is built from 16 residues. The J segment lost 3 bases and the V segment lost 3 bases, leaving 10 bases of the junction unmatched. CDR3 amino acids: CASSFPPGQEYYEQYF. Here the CDR3 DNA reads TGTGCCAGCAGCTTCCCCCCGGGACAGGAGTACTACGAGCAGTACTTC.

The rearrangement joins TRBV2 to TRBJ1-4; D is unclear. The CDR3 loop spans 11 amino acids. Germline V gene lookup returns CDR1 SNHLY and CDR2 FYNNEI. Deletions cut 5 bases from V and 4 bases from J, with 2 bases between. CDR3 DNA sequence: TGTGCCAGCAGTCGTAATGAAAAACTGTTTTTT. Amino acid sequence: CASSRNEKLFF.

The chain joins TRBV4-1 to TRBJ2-4, with 8 bases matching TRBD2. The germline V gene has CDR1 MGHRA and CDR2 YSYEKL. With 3 bases clipped from V and 1 base from J, the junction kept 5 bases outside the gene matches. The CDR3 sequence is 16 residues long. CDR3 region: CASSHGSGTAKNIQYF. Written as DNA, the CDR3 is TGCGCCAGCAGCCACGGTAGCGGGACTGCCAAAAACATTCAGTACTTC.

This clone was seen just once. This sequence joins TRBV7-3 and TRBJ2-7, with D possibly TRBD2 on 5 matching bases. V was cut by 1 base and J by 2 bases, with 12 bases left in between. CDR1 is SGHTA and CDR2 is FQGTGA in the germline V gene. The CDR3 length is 15 residues. The CDR3 nucleotides read TGTGCCAGCAGCTTAATGGCCGGGATTCCCTACGAGCAGTACTTC. This translates into CASSLMAGIPYEQYF.